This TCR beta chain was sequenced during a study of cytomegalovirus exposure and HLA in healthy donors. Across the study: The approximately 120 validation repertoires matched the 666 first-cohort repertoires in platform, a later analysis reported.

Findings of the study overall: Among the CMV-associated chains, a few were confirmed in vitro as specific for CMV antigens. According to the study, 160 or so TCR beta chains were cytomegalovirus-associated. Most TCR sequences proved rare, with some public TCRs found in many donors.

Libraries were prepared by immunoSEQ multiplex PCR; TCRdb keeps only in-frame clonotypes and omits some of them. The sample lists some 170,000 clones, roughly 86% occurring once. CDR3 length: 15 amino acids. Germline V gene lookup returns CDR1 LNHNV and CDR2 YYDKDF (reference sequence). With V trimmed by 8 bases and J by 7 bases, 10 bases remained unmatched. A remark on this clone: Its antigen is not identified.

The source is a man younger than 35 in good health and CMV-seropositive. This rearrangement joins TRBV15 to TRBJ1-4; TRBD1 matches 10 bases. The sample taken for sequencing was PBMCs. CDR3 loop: CATGPTWDRGEKLFF. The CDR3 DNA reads TGTGCCACCGGACCTACGTGGGACAGGGGTGAAAAACTGTTTTTT.